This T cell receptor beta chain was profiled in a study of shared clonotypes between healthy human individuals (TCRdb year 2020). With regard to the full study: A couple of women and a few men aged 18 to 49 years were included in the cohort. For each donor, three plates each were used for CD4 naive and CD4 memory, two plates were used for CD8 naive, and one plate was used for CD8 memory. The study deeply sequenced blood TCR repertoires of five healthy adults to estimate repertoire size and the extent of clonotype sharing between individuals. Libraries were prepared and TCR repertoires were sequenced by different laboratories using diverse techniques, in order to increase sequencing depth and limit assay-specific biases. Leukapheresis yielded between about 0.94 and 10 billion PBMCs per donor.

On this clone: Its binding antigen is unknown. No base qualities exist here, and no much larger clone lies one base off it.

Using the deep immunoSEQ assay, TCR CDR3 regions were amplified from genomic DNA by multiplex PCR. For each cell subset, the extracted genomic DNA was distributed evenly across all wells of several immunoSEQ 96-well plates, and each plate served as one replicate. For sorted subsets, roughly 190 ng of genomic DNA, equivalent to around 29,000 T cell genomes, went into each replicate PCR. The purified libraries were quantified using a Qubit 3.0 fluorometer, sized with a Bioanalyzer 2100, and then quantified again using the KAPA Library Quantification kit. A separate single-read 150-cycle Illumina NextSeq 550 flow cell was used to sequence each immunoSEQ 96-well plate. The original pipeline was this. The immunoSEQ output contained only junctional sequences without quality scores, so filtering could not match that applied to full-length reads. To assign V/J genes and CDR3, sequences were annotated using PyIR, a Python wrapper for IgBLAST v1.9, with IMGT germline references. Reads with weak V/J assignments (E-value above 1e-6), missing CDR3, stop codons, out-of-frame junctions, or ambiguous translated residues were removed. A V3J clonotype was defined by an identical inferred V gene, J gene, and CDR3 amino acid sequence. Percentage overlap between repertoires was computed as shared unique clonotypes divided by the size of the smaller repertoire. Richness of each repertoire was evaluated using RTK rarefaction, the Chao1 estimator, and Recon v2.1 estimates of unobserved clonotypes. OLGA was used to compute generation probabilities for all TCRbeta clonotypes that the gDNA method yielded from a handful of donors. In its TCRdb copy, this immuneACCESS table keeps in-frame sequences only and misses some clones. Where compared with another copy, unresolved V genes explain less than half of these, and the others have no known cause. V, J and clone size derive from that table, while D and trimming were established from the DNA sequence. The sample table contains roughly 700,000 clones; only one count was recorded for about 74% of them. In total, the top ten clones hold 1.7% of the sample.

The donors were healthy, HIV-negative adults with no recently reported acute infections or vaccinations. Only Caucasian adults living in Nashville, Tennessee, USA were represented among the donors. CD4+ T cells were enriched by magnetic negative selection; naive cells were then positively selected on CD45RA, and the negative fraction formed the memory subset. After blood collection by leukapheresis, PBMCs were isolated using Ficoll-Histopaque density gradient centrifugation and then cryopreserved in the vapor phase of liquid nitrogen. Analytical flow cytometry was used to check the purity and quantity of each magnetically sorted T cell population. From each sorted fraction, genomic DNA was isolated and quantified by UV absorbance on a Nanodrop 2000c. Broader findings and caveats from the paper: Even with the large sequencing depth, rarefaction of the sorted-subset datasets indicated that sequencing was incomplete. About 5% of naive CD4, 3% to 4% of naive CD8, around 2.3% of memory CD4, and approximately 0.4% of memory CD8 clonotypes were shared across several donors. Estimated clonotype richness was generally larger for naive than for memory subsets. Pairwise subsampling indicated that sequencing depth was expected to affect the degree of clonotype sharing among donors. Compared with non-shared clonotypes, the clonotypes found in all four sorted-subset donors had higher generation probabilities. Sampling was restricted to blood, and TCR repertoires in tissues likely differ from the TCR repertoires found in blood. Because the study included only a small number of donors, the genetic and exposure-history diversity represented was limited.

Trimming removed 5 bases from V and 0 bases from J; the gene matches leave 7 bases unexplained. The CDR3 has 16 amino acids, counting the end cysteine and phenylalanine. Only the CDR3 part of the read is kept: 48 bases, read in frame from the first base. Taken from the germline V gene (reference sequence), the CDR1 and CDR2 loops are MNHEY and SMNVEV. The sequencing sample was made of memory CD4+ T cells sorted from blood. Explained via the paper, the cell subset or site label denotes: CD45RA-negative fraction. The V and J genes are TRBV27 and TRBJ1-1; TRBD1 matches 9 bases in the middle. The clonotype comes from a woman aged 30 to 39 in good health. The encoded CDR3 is CASSMDRGYMNTEAFF. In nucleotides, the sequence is TGTGCCAGCAGTATGGACAGGGGTTATATGAACACTGAAGCTTTCTTT.